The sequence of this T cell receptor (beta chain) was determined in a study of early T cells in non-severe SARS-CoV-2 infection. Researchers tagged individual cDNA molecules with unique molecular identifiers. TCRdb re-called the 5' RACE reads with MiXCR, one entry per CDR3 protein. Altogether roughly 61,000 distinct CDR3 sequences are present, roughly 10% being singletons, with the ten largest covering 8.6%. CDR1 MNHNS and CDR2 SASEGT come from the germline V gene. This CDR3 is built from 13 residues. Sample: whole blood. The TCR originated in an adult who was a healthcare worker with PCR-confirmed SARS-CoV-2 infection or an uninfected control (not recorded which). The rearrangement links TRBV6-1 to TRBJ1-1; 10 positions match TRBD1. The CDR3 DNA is TGTGCTACGCCGGGGACAGGGGCCACTGAAGCTTTCTTT. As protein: CATPGTGATEAFF.